This record looks at one TCR beta chain sequence and its context. This clonotype was detected many times. Its antigen is not yet known. There are no base qualities to consult, and no much larger clone falls within one base. This entry belongs to a study of Graves' ophthalmopathy and Graves' hyperthyroidism listed by TCRdb under 2018. Context from the whole study: A patient counted as having stable hyperthyroidism if there was no progression to ophthalmopathy within 18 months of follow-up. In total, around 140 blood samples were TCR-sequenced: 43 ophthalmopathy, roughly 77 hyperthyroidism and some 17 hyperthyroidism-to-ophthalmopathy patients. The study used signatures of the TCR beta repertoire to tell Graves' ophthalmopathy apart from Graves' hyperthyroidism and to predict which patients would progress to ophthalmopathy. For independent validation, a separate cohort was made up of approximately 19 hyperthyroidism patients plus 17 patients who later progressed from hyperthyroidism to ophthalmopathy. To explore V-J signatures distinguishing ophthalmopathy from hyperthyroidism, a discovery set of under 110 patients (about 41 ophthalmopathy, some 55 stable hyperthyroidism) was enrolled. Following sampling, methimazole starting at 30 mg daily was administered to hyperthyroidism patients, and high-dose intravenous methylprednisolone was administered to ophthalmopathy patients. In roughly 6 hyperthyroidism patients, T-cell repertoires of thyroid tissue and blood were compared.

Hyperthyroidism patients were newly diagnosed, with disease duration under 2 months, and aged 18 to 65 years. Patients were excluded if they had other autoimmune diseases, uncontrolled infections, pregnancy or lactation. Diagnosis relied on clinical symptoms, serum thyroxine, TRAb, thyroid ultrasound and orbital computed tomography. Trizol reagent was used to extract the total RNA, and its quality was then checked on an Agilent 2100 Bioanalyzer. For repertoire sequencing, TCR beta CDR3 regions were amplified from RNA transcripts. The first round of RT-PCR was done with HTBI primers and the Qiagen OneStep RT-PCR kit, and was followed by a second round of multiplex PCR, then size selection and purification. Libraries were sequenced paired-end with 100 bp reads on an Illumina HiSeq2000. Turning to the authors' computational methods: SOAPnuke was used to process the reads, removing any read that contained adapters or uncalled bases, had a mean Phred below 15, or lacked an exact match to the constant primer or identifier. COPE v1.2.5 was used to merge high-quality paired reads. Each unique nucleotide sequence was defined as a clonotype, and clonotypes were aligned to IMGT TRB V, D and J references with MiTCR v1.1. Analysis was restricted to V-J combinations with a frequency above 0.0001, which covered 98% to 99.2% of repertoires. For each V-J combination, a TCR clonal expansion and chaos score was defined as the ratio of F50 clonal expansion to chaos observed in the TCRdist matrix. Welch's t-statistics and random forest were used to narrow the features down to around 12 V-J combinations, which were then fed into a naive Bayes classifier. The Morisita-Horn index was used to measure how similar the thyroid and blood repertoires were. The public reads were reanalyzed by TCRdb: fastp trimming at Q25, MiXCR alignment, in-frame beta chains only. Entries that share a CDR3 protein sequence are merged under the most common genes and DNA. The V and J calls, along with clone size, are taken from TCRdb and not from the paper's own processing. This sample gives around 1,200,000 distinct CDR3 sequences in total; approximately 35% of them show up just once. The ten largest clones capture around 10% of the sample.

General findings and caveats noted by the study authors: In validation, the model predicted ophthalmopathy progression with nearly 71% sensitivity and approximately 75% specificity; some twelve predicted patients were CT-confirmed with GO in a median of around 6.5 months. Most expanded thyroid clonotypes with frequency above 0.001 were also detected in blood, suggesting blood repertoires may reflect the thyroid immune response. In cross-validation, the 13-signature model distinguished ophthalmopathy from stable hyperthyroidism with more than 85% sensitivity and roughly 81% specificity, while in the test set the corresponding values were roughly 80% and 75%. Sample size was not predetermined statistically, and investigators were not blinded to group allocation.

CDR3 length: 13 amino acids, cysteine to phenylalanine. Of the read, only the CDR3 DNA is kept; its 39 bases are in frame from base 1. The V and J ends are trimmed by 7 bases and 6 bases, leaving 12 bases between them. CDR1 SNHLY and CDR2 FYNNEI are derived from the germline V gene. What was sequenced was peripheral blood or thyroid tissue (not recorded which). This chain joins TRBV2 to TRBJ1-4, with the D gene not clear enough to name. The clonotype comes from an adult man with Graves' hyperthyroidism. The base sequence is TGTGCCAGCACGGGCCGCAAGGATGAAAAACTGTTTTTT. It specifies CASTGRKDEKLFF.